Described below is a single TCR beta chain sequence and its context. Its specificity is not known. The data originate from a study of T-cell reconstitution after alpha-beta-depleted transplantation in children. General study findings and limits: There were some patients whose high TCRbeta diversity at day 60 came from surviving recipient T cells and thymic progenitors. Expanded graft clones, several hundred of them, were reportedly the source of alpha-beta T cells about two months after transplant. The authors attributed T-cell counts and diversity one year after transplant mostly to newly produced T cells.

The V gene's germline CDR1 is LGHNA and CDR2 YSLEER. Losses at the gene ends were 4 bases for V and 2 bases for J; bases not matched to a gene: 19. The CDR3 is 19 amino acids. Preparation of the TCRbeta library was carried out with unique molecular identifiers. TCRdb reanalysed the PCR reads using MiXCR and keeps one entry per CDR3 protein. Of 580,000 or so distinct CDR3 sequences listed, under 30% are singletons. The rearrangement uses TRBV4-3 and TRBJ1-1; TRBD1 aligns across 7 bases. This receptor was taken from a boy in the first two years of life who had a stem cell transplant for acute myeloid leukemia, so the T cells may come from the graft donor. The specimen was PBMCs, mostly from graft donor cells, collected 360 days after TCRalphabeta/CD19-depleted stem cell transplant. The CDR3 DNA follows: TGCGCCAGCAGCCTCGAGACAGGGCTGGCGATTGTGGATAACACTGAAGCTTTCTTT. This sequence encodes CASSLETGLAIVDNTEAFF.